The subject of this entry is one T cell receptor (beta chain). TCRdb's table, derived via immunoSEQ multiplex PCR, lists solely in-frame clones and lacks some. The profile shows a few million clones, just over 90% of them singletons. CDR1 MNHNY and CDR2 SVGAGI come from the germline V gene (reference sequence). Trimming pared 4 bases from V and 5 bases from J, leaving 11 bases between. This CDR3 is built from 14 residues. This entry is derived from a study of shared clonotypes between healthy human individuals. The genes are TRBV6-6 and TRBJ2-2; TRBD2 is a possible D gene (6 bases). The sequence derives from a man aged 18 to 29 in good health. The specimen sequenced was naive CD4+ T cells sorted from blood. Specified subset: CD45RA+ positively selected. The DNA for the CDR3 is TGTGCCAGCAGTTCCGGACTAACTACCGGGGAGCTGTTTTTT. Translation: CASSSGLTTGELFF.